This T cell receptor (beta chain) was identified in a study of T cell responses to AZD1222 COVID-19 vaccine. Study background: Pooling covered second doses at about 4 or about 12 weeks.

Study-wide results and caveats: The number of AZD1222 recipients seropositive at baseline was only five or six. Spike-specific TCR breadth and depth were elevated following two AZD1222 doses.

The CDR3 contains 16 residues. The V and J ends lost 4 bases and 2 bases respectively, with 14 bases between them. Germline CDR1 SNHLY, CDR2 FYNNEI. This table comes from immunoSEQ multiplex PCR, and its TCRdb copy is limited to in-frame clones, with some not included. The sample includes some 86,000 clones, 78% of them seen just once. This clone was recorded once. Its target is unknown. The sample consisted of peripheral blood, taken on day 0 of AZD1222 vaccination. The rearrangement uses TRBV2 and TRBJ2-2; possibly TRBD2 for D (6 bases). The TCR was taken from an adult in good health. The CDR3 DNA reads as TGTGCCAGCAGTGTTGAAGCGGGCGTAAACACCGGGGAGCTGTTTTTT. Translation: CASSVEAGVNTGELFF.